The 22 T cell receptor beta chains listed next were all sequenced from one sample in a study of T cell responses to AZD1222 COVID-19 vaccine. Sequencing used immunoSEQ multiplex PCR; TCRdb keeps in-frame clones, though not all of them. The table records around 150,000 clones, under 95% of them present only once. Specimen: peripheral blood, collected 28 days after the second AZD1222 dose. These receptors all come from an adult who received the AZD1222 COVID-19 vaccine.

The genes are TRBV21-1 and TRBJ2-5; TRBD2 reflects the table's D call only, with no check against the DNA. TRBV21-1 is flagged as a pseudogene. The length of the CDR3 is 15 residues. The CDR3 spells CASSKVTGGGETQYF. CDR3 DNA: TGTGCCAGCAGCAAGGTAACGGGAGGAGGGGAGACCCAGTACTTC.

The chain recombines TRBV5-4 with TRBJ1-4, with D unresolved. V gave up 0 bases and J gave up 4 bases, with 13 bases separating them. Germline CDR1 SGHNT, CDR2 YYREEE (reference sequence). CDR3 length: 16 residues. The CDR3 bases are TGTGCCAGCAGCTTGGGGGGAGGGTGGCGTAATGAAAAACTGTTTTTT. Its translation: CASSLGGGWRNEKLFF.

CDR3 nucleotides: TGTGCCAGCAGTGATCTGGGAGATGCCTACGAGCAGTACTTC. Translated: CASSDLGDAYEQYF. V is TRBV6-1 and J is TRBJ2-7; D might be TRBD2 (5 bases). The germline CDR1 and CDR2 sequences are MNHNS and SASEGT. With 3 bases removed from V and 2 bases from J, the gap between germline ends came to 11 bases. The CDR3 extends over 14 amino acids.

This clone was seen only once. The gene calls are TRBV9 and TRBJ2-3; 9 nucleotides align to TRBD1. The length of the CDR3 is 14 residues. The germline V gene has CDR1 SGDLS and CDR2 YYNGEE. The junction had 5 bases not matched to a gene; V was cut back by 4 bases and J by 5 bases. The CDR3 DNA reads TGTGCCAGCAGCTCAAGACAGGGGGAAGATACGCAGTATTTT. Protein: CASSSRQGEDTQYF. The entire variable domain, with the rest obtained from reference TRBV9 and TRBJ2-3, is as follows: DSGVTQTPKHLITATGQRVTLRCSPRSGDLSVYWYQQSLDQGLQFLIQYYNGEERAKGNILERFSAQQFPDLHSELNLSSLELGDSALYFCASSSRQGEDTQYFGPGTRLTVL.

The rearrangement uses TRBV18 and TRBJ1-2, with D uncertain. V lost 2 bases to trimming and J lost 3 bases, with 10 bases between them. Looked up from germline, CDR1 is KGHSH and CDR2 is LQKENI. The CDR3 totals 14 residues. The CDR3 spells CASSPKGGDYGYTF. CDR3 in DNA: TGTGCCAGCTCACCAAAGGGTGGCGACTATGGCTACACCTTC.

The chain couples TRBV6-2 or TRBV6-3 to TRBJ2-5, with 9 bases identical to TRBD1. Trimming removed 2 bases from V and 4 bases from J; junction bases left unmatched: 5. The CDR3 extends over 15 amino acids. Germline V gene lookup returns CDR1 MNHEY and CDR2 SVGEGT. In DNA form, the CDR3 reads TGTGCCAGCAGTTACGGACAGGGGTTGGCAGAGACCCAGTACTTC. Protein: CASSYGQGLAETQYF.

In its sample, this clone was seen a few times. The chain joins TRBV5-1 to TRBJ2-7; 7 bases agree with TRBD2. V was clipped by 1 base and J by 2 bases; unmatched bases: 9. The CDR3 totals 16 residues. Germline V CDR1 and CDR2: SGHRS, YFSETQ. In nucleotides, the CDR3 is TGCGCCAGCAGCTTGAGTTTCAGCGGGACCCCCTACGAGCAGTACTTC. Translating gives CASSLSFSGTPYEQYF.

The V gene is TRBV3-1 (or the pseudogene TRBV3-2), the J gene TRBJ2-7; possible D gene TRBD2, 6 bases. Germline V gene sequence: CDR1 LGHDT, CDR2 YNNKEL (reference sequence). The CDR3 runs to 15 residues. V was pared by 2 bases and J by 7 bases, with 18 bases between. CDR3 nucleotides: TGTGCCAGCAGCCAACACCGGGACTGGCTCCAAGAGCAGTACTTC. Encoded protein: CASSQHRDWLQEQYF.

The J gene is TRBJ1-2, the V gene TRBV12-3 or TRBV12-4; D not resolved. The CDR3 totals 12 residues. V was shortened by 5 bases and J by 0 bases, with 4 bases between the two germline ends. The CDR3 DNA follows: TGTGCCAGCAGTGCCTCTAACTATGGCTACACCTTC. Protein product: CASSASNYGYTF.

The gene calls are TRBV14 and TRBJ1-4; 7 bases agree with TRBD1. This CDR3 has 15 amino acids. The junction had 2 bases not matched to a gene; V was cut back by 0 bases and J by 4 bases. Germline assignment: CDR1 SGHDN and CDR2 FVKESK. CDR3 loop: CASSQEGGVNEKLFF. The CDR3 nucleotides are TGTGCCAGCAGCCAAGAAGGGGGCGTTAATGAAAAACTGTTTTTT.

The chain combines TRBV12-3 or TRBV12-4 with TRBJ2-1; maybe TRBD2 (5 bases). Trimming pared 2 bases from V and 14 bases from J, leaving 10 bases between. CDR3 length equals 11 residues. This chain's CDR3 is CASSLSLAEFF. CDR3 in DNA: TGTGCCAGCAGTTTAAGCCTAGCAGAGTTCTTC.

J is TRBJ1-1 and V is TRBV9; D not certain. The CDR3 has 14 amino acids. The ends were cut back, 4 bases at V and 1 base at J, with 11 bases in the middle. Germline V gene data show CDR1 as SGDLS and CDR2 as YYNGEE. This CDR3 is CASSPISGNTEAFF. CDR3 sequence (DNA): TGTGCCAGCAGCCCAATTTCGGGGAACACTGAAGCTTTCTTT.

In its sample, this clone was seen a few times. This chain links TRBV27 with TRBJ1-6; 7 bases are a match to TRBD1. CDR1 and CDR2 from the germline V gene are MNHEY and SMNVEV (reference sequence). V shed 5 bases and J 7 bases; nucleotides not matched to a gene: 17. The CDR3 is made up of 18 amino acids. CDR3: CASSPWVRGRSMNSPLHF. The CDR3 bases are TGTGCCAGCAGTCCATGGGTTAGGGGGCGCTCCATGAATTCACCCCTCCACTTT.

V usage is TRBV19 and J usage is TRBJ1-1; 8 bases are shared with TRBD1. The CDR3 length is 17 residues. Germline V gene lookup returns CDR1 LNHDA and CDR2 SQIVND (reference sequence). V shed 5 bases and J 0 bases; nucleotides not matched to a gene: 11. The CDR3: CASSAQGALLMNTEAFF. The CDR3 bases are TGTGCCAGTAGTGCCCAGGGGGCCCTCCTCATGAACACTGAAGCTTTCTTT.

In this sample, this clone turned up once. This chain links TRBV4-3 with TRBJ2-3; no clear D. Germline V lookup: CDR1 LGHNA, CDR2 YSLEER. The CDR3 has 13 amino acids. Trimming pared 10 bases from V and 4 bases from J, leaving 15 bases between. The CDR3 DNA is TGCGCCACAGAAGGAAGGTTGGCAGATACGCAGTATTTT. Its translation is CATEGRLADTQYF.

This chain joins TRBV2 and TRBJ2-5, with 8 bases that match TRBD2. The CDR3 extends over 15 amino acids. With V trimmed by 4 bases and J by 5 bases, 9 bases remained unmatched. Germline assignment: CDR1 SNHLY and CDR2 FYNNEI. The CDR3 sequence is CASSGPGGAGETQYF. The CDR3 region has the DNA TGTGCCAGCAGTGGGCCGGGAGGGGCCGGGGAGACCCAGTACTTC.

The chain joins TRBV7-9 to TRBJ1-2; 7 positions match TRBD1. With V trimmed by 7 bases and J by 7 bases, 6 bases remained unmatched. This CDR3 spans 12 amino acids. Germline lookup yields CDR1 SEHNR and CDR2 FQNEAQ (reference sequence). The CDR3 nucleotides are TGTGCCAGCATACAGGGGACGGGTGGCTACACCTTC. It codes for CASIQGTGGYTF. Supplemented by reference TRBV7-9 and TRBJ1-2, the full variable domain reads DTGVSQNPRHKITKRGQNVTFRCDPISEHNRLYWYRQTLGQGPEFLTYFQNEAQLEKSRLLSDRFSAERPKGSFSTLEIQRTEQGDSAMYLCASIQGTGGYTFGSGTRLTVV.

V and J are TRBV7-2 and TRBJ2-1; 13 bases fit TRBD2. The CDR3 is 14 amino acids. The V and J ends lost 4 bases and 8 bases, in that order; junction bases with no gene match: 2. Germline CDR1 SGHTA, CDR2 FQGNSA. The CDR3 is CASSWTSGRDEQFF. CDR3 bases: TGTGCCAGCAGCTGGACTAGCGGGAGAGATGAGCAGTTCTTC.

The chain carries TRBV7-2 and TRBJ1-5; D gene unclear. Germline-derived CDR1 and CDR2 are SGHTA and FQGNSA. This CDR3 is 14 amino acids long. Trimming shortened V by 3 bases and J by 3 bases, and 9 bases separated the two germline ends. The CDR3 sequence is CASSFIGYNQPQHF. The CDR3 region has the DNA TGTGCCAGCAGCTTTATTGGGTACAATCAGCCCCAGCATTTT.

The V gene is TRBV5-4, the J gene TRBJ2-5; D is ambiguous. Trimming took off 4 bases at V and 5 bases at J, with 12 bases between the two ends. This CDR3 region has 13 residues. Germline values: CDR1 SGHNT, CDR2 YYREEE (reference sequence). CDR3 DNA sequence: TGTGCCAGCAGCCGTACACCAGCGGAGACCCAGTACTTC. Its translation: CASSRTPAETQYF.

The chain employs TRBV7-2 and TRBJ1-4, with TRBD1 matching 8 bases. This CDR3 is 17 amino acids long. The ends lost 0 bases at V and 7 bases at J; junction bases unmatched: 10. Germline assignment: CDR1 SGHTA and CDR2 FQGNSA. The CDR3 nucleotides read TGTGCCAGCAGCTTAGCAGTGAATCAGGGGGCCGGTGAAAAACTGTTTTTT. It is translated as CASSLAVNQGAGEKLFF.

The V and J genes are TRBV3-1 (or the pseudogene TRBV3-2) and TRBJ1-6; the D is unclear. Germline V gene lookup returns CDR1 LGHDT and CDR2 YNNKEL (reference sequence). This CDR3 has 14 amino acids. Between the trimmed V and J ends, which lost 8 bases and 0 bases, there was a span of 8 bases. This CDR3 is CASSSSSYNSPLHF. The CDR3 DNA reads as TGTGCCAGCTCAAGTAGCTCCTATAATTCACCCCTCCACTTT.